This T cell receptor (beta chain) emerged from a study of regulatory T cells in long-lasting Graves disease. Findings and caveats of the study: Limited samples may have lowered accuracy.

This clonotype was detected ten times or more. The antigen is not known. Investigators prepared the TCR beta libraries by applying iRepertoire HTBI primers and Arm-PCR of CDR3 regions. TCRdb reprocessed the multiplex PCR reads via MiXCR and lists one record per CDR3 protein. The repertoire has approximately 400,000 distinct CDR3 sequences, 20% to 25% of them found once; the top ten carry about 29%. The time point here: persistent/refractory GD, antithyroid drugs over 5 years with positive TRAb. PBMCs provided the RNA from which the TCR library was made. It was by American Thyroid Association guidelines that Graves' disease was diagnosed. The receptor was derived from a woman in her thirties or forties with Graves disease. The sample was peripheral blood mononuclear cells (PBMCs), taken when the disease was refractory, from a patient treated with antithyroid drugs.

The CDR3 DNA sequence: TGTGCCAGCAGTCGGGACAGAGGGATCGAAAAACTGTTTTTT. Amino acids: CASSRDRGIEKLFF. V gene TRBV6-1 combines with J gene TRBJ1-4, with 7 bases that match TRBD1. This CDR3 contains 14 residues. The germline V gene encodes CDR1 MNHNS and CDR2 SASEGT. The ends lost 5 bases at V and 8 bases at J; junction bases unmatched: 8.